Shown below are 25 T cell receptor beta chains from a single sample sequenced in a study of blood T cells in healthy people across ages (dated by TCRdb to the mid-2010s). Libraries were constructed by 5' RACE. Sequenced on an Illumina HiSeq 2500. A second about 7 to 12 cycle PCR used a sample-barcoded 5' primer and a J-beta primer mix. TCRdb reanalyzed the raw reads on its own, using fastp at Q25 for trimming and MiXCR for clone calling, and kept in-frame beta chains. Every entry covers one CDR3 protein and lists the most common genes and DNA from its rows. The sample records hundreds of thousands of distinct CDR3 sequences, under 30% of which are singletons. Jointly, the top ten make up under 3% of the sample. Another study also made use of these data, one on T cells of mothers and their children.

The sequenced material came from blood. Every receptor here comes from a boy aged 5-17 years in good health.

V and J are TRBV25-1 and TRBJ2-3; either TRBD1 or TRBD2 may fit D (6 bases each). The CDR3 contains 16 residues. V lost 4 bases to trimming and J lost 3 bases, with 17 bases between them. Germline loops: CDR1 MGHDK, CDR2 SYGVNS. CDR3 residues: CASSGLKGGWTDTQYF. The CDR3, as DNA: TGTGCCAGCAGTGGACTTAAGGGGGGATGGACAGATACGCAGTATTTT.

V is TRBV11-2 and J is TRBJ1-2; TRBD1 might be the D (5 bases). The CDR3 contains 15 residues. V was clipped by 6 bases and J by 0 bases, with 14 bases between them. The germline CDR1 and CDR2 sequences are SGHAT and FQNNGV. CDR3 residues: CASSQSAGTNYGYTF. For the CDR3, the DNA is TGTGCCAGCAGTCAAAGCGCAGGGACTAACTATGGCTACACCTTC.

The chain recombines TRBV18 with TRBJ1-2, with unresolved D. CDR1 is KGHSH, CDR2 LQKENI, per germline. V dropped 2 bases and J dropped 1 base, with 5 bases sitting between them. This CDR3 spans 13 amino acids. The CDR3 spells CASSPSVNYGYTF. CDR3 in DNA: TGTGCCAGCTCACCATCTGTTAACTATGGCTACACCTTC.

In this sample, this clonotype turned up a few times. The rearrangement joins TRBV2 to TRBJ1-2; D not resolved. The CDR3 covers 14 residues. CDR1 is SNHLY and CDR2 is FYNNEI in the germline V gene. Trimming took 5 bases from V and 5 from J, leaving 15 bases between them. CDR3 in amino acids: CASSPSGRGYGYTF. CDR3 in DNA: TGTGCCAGCAGTCCGTCCGGCAGAGGTTATGGCTACACCTTC. The variable domain in full, completed from reference TRBV2 and TRBJ1-2, reads EPEVTQTPSHQVTQMGQEVILRCVPISNHLYFYWYRQILGQKVEFLVSFYNNEISEKSEIFDDQFSVERPDGSNFTLKIRSTKLEDSAMYFCASSPSGRGYGYTFGSGTRLTVV.

This sequence joins TRBV12-3 or TRBV12-4 and TRBJ2-5; 8 bases match TRBD1. There are 15 residues in the CDR3. V lost 3 bases to trimming and J lost 2 bases; unmatched junction nucleotides: 5. For the CDR3, the DNA is TGTGCCAGCAGTTTCTCGGACAGGGTACAAGAGACCCAGTACTTC. Translating it yields CASSFSDRVQETQYF.

The CDR3 region is CASNNFVNEQFF. The DNA for the CDR3 is TGTGCCAGCAATAACTTCGTCAATGAGCAGTTCTTC. This rearrangement joins TRBV2 to TRBJ2-4; D uncertain. The last part of the DNA fits TRBJ2-1 better; the J call may be wrong. Per the germline V gene, CDR1 is SNHLY and CDR2 is FYNNEI. CDR3 length equals 12 residues.

The J gene is TRBJ2-1, the V gene TRBV29-1, with 9 bases matching TRBD2. Germline loops: CDR1 SQVTM, CDR2 ANQGSEA. V was pared by 6 bases and J by 7 bases, with 10 bases of the junction left unmatched. The CDR3 totals 14 residues. The CDR3 is CSVWTSESNNEQFF. The CDR3 DNA reads TGCAGCGTATGGACTAGCGAGTCTAATAATGAGCAGTTCTTC.

The rearrangement links TRBV10-2 to TRBJ2-5; TRBD2 agrees at 9 bases. The assigned J gene may be wrong: the sequence end matches TRBJ2-1 better. Germline lookup yields CDR1 WSHSY and CDR2 SAAADI. The CDR3 sequence is 12 residues long. The CDR3 bases are TGCGCCAGCATAGCGGGGGACAATGAGCAGTTCTTC. It encodes CASIAGDNEQFF.

This clonotype was observed a handful of times. This chain links TRBV29-1 with TRBJ2-3; TRBD2 might be the D (5 bases). The V and J ends lost 4 bases and 3 bases respectively, with 14 bases between them. This CDR3 is built from 14 residues. Looked up from germline, CDR1 is SQVTM and CDR2 is ANQGSEA. The CDR3 DNA is TGCAGCGTTGTGGCCACTGGGAGAACAGATACGCAGTATTTT. Amino acid sequence: CSVVATGRTDTQYF.

This rearrangement joins TRBV12-3 or TRBV12-4 to TRBJ2-5; D unresolved. The CDR3 contains 17 residues. V was pared by 3 bases and J by 0 bases, with 17 bases between. CDR3: CASSFRTKSEYQETQYF. CDR3 bases: TGTGCCAGCAGTTTTCGAACCAAGTCTGAGTACCAAGAGACCCAGTACTTC.

V is TRBV18 and J is TRBJ2-1, with a tentative D call TRBD2 (6 bases). The CDR3 runs 15 residues. Germline V gene data show CDR1 as KGHSH and CDR2 as LQKENI. With 6 bases removed from V and 3 bases from J, the gap between germline ends came to 15 bases. The chain's CDR3 is CASSQASVRYNEQFF. Here the CDR3 DNA reads TGTGCCAGCTCCCAAGCTAGCGTTCGCTACAATGAGCAGTTCTTC.

This clonotype occurred a few times. The J gene is TRBJ2-5, the V gene TRBV10-1; no firm D call. In germline, CDR1 is WNHNN, CDR2 SYGVQD (reference sequence). V was trimmed by 8 bases and J by 0 bases, leaving 7 bases between them. This CDR3 is 12 amino acids long. The CDR3 here is CASGRNQETQYF. In DNA, the CDR3 is TGCGCCAGCGGACGGAACCAAGAGACCCAGTACTTC.

A note on this clonotype: No conserved phenylalanine or tryptophan ends this CDR3, so it is likely a read error. V gene TRBV29-1 combines with J gene TRBJ2-7; possible D gene TRBD1, 5 bases. Germline assignment: CDR1 SQVTM and CDR2 ANQGSEA. V was cut by 2 bases and J by 6 bases, with 14 bases left in between. CDR3 length: 13 amino acids. The CDR3 nucleotides are TGCAGCGTTGAAACCCCACAGGTTCGCGAGCAGTACCTC. Translation: CSVETPQVREQYL.

The chain is built from TRBV5-1 and TRBJ2-5, with 9 positions matching TRBD1. The closer fit of TRBJ2-1 to the DNA end suggests the J call may be wrong. Per the germline V gene, CDR1 is SGHRS and CDR2 is YFSETQ. The CDR3 covers 13 residues. The CDR3 bases are TGCGCCAGCAGTAGGGACAGGGTCAATGAGCAGTTCTTC. This sequence encodes CASSRDRVNEQFF.

V usage is TRBV6-6 and J usage is TRBJ2-5; 8 nucleotides line up with TRBD2. The CDR3 sequence is 15 residues long. After removal of 8 bases from V and 0 bases from J, the junction contained 8 bases not matched to a gene. Germline CDR1 is MNHNY and CDR2 is SVGAGI (reference sequence). The CDR3, as DNA: TGTGCCAGCGTTATTACTAGCGGTAACCAAGAGACCCAGTACTTC. Protein product: CASVITSGNQETQYF.

This clonotype was found a few times. The V call is TRBV5-1, the J call TRBJ1-6; 9 bases map to TRBD1. The V segment lost 4 bases and the J segment 8 bases; nucleotides outside the gene matches: 10. Per the germline V gene, CDR1 is SGHRS and CDR2 is YFSETQ. The CDR3 length is 16 residues. CDR3 amino acids: CASSAQGAGGDSPLHF. CDR3 sequence (DNA): TGCGCCAGCAGCGCACAGGGGGCAGGTGGTGATTCACCCCTCCACTTT.

The chain couples TRBV2 to TRBJ2-3; D might be TRBD2 (6 bases). The germline V gene has CDR1 SNHLY and CDR2 FYNNEI. This CDR3 comprises 11 residues. Trimming removed 10 bases at V and 4 bases at J, with 9 bases between. CDR3 residues: CATTGADTQYF. The CDR3 DNA is TGTGCCACCACGGGGGCAGATACGCAGTATTTT.

As concerns this clonotype: It may be a read error: a sequence one base away is much more abundant. The chain couples TRBV12-3 or TRBV12-4 to TRBJ2-2, with a tentative D call TRBD2 (5 bases). The length of the CDR3 is 13 residues. CDR3 in amino acids: CASSLMGPGELSF. CDR3 bases: TGTGCCAGCAGTTTGATGGGCCCCGGGGAGCTGTCTTTT.

The CDR3 loop is CAWSQPAGPNLETQYF. As DNA, the CDR3 is TGTGCCTGGAGCCAACCCGCGGGACCTAATCTCGAGACCCAGTACTTC. This chain connects TRBV30 to TRBJ2-5; possible D gene TRBD2, 6 bases. Trimming stripped 3 bases from V and 5 bases from J, with 22 bases between. Germline lookup yields CDR1 GTSNPN and CDR2 SVGIG (reference sequence). The CDR3 covers 16 residues.

This clonotype was seen ten or more times. The chain combines TRBV5-1 with TRBJ2-5, with unresolved D. The V gene's germline CDR1 is SGHRS and CDR2 YFSETQ. The CDR3 is 14 residues long. V dropped 1 base and J dropped 0 bases, with 7 bases sitting between them. The CDR3 loop is CASSLRRNQETQYF. Written as DNA, the CDR3 is TGCGCCAGCAGCTTGAGAAGGAACCAAGAGACCCAGTACTTC. The full variable domain, with the rest looked up from reference TRBV5-1 and TRBJ2-5, is KAGVTQTPRYLIKTRGQQVTLSCSPISGHRSVSWYQQTPGQGLQFLFEYFSETQRNKGNFPGRFSGRQFSNSRSEMNVSTLELGDSALYLCASSLRRNQETQYFGPGTRLLVL.

This rearrangement joins TRBV29-1 to TRBJ2-5; D may be TRBD1 (5 bases). The DNA end lines up better with TRBJ2-1; the J call may be wrong. This CDR3 contains 11 residues. CDR1 is SQVTM, CDR2 ANQGSEA, per germline. CDR3 residues: CSVRMGLEQFF. Written as DNA, the CDR3 is TGCAGCGTTAGGATGGGGCTTGAGCAGTTCTTC.

The J gene is TRBJ2-1, the V gene TRBV9; TRBD2 matches at 7 bases. The closer fit of TRBJ2-5 to the DNA end suggests the J call may be wrong. This CDR3 has 15 residues. CDR1 is SGDLS and CDR2 is YYNGEE in the germline V gene. The CDR3 protein is CASSVGSGEGETQYF. The DNA of the CDR3 is TGTGCCAGCAGCGTAGGGTCTGGGGAGGGAGAGACCCAGTACTTC.

This clonotype was seen more than once but under ten times. CDR3 coding DNA: TGTGCCAGCAAGGGTCCTGACTATGGCTACACCTTC. This encodes CASKGPDYGYTF. The V call is TRBV12-3 or TRBV12-4, the J call TRBJ1-2; D is unresolved. The CDR3 totals 12 residues. The V gene lost 7 bases and the J gene lost 3 bases, with 9 bases spanning the gap.

The chain recombines TRBV29-1 with TRBJ1-2; D ambiguous. The germline V gene encodes CDR1 SQVTM and CDR2 ANQGSEA. The CDR3 contains 13 residues. The V end lost 0 bases, the J end lost 4 bases, and 9 bases lay between the germline ends. CDR3 nucleotide sequence: TGCAGCGTTGAAGACGACGGTTTCTATGGCTACACCTTC. This gives the protein CSVEDDGFYGYTF.

The V gene is TRBV30, the J gene TRBJ2-1, with D possibly TRBD2 on 7 matching bases. The DNA end lines up better with TRBJ2-7; the J call may be wrong. CDR1 GTSNPN and CDR2 SVGIG come from the germline V gene (reference sequence). The CDR3 has 12 residues. The CDR3 here is CAWWGGKDEQYF. CDR3 DNA: TGTGCCTGGTGGGGGGGCAAGGACGAGCAGTACTTC.